Below are 17 T cell receptor beta chains sequenced from a single sample in a study of blood T cell repertoires in COVID-19. Sequencing was performed with immunoSEQ multiplex PCR; in TCRdb, only in-frame clones are kept and a portion is missing. This table holds over 250,000 clones, about 90% found once. Sequencing was done on a sample of peripheral blood. Every receptor here comes from a woman aged 35 to 49 who had recovered from COVID-19.

The CDR3 protein is CASSLGTSPYNEQFF. The CDR3, as DNA: TGCGCCAGCAGCTTGGGGACTAGCCCCTACAATGAGCAGTTCTTC. The chain combines TRBV5-1 with TRBJ2-1; TRBD2 matches 8 bases. The CDR3 runs 15 residues. V gave up 0 bases and J gave up 2 bases; unmatched junction bases: 1. Germline lookup yields CDR1 SGHRS and CDR2 YFSETQ.

V is TRBV18 and J is TRBJ2-7; TRBD1 is a possible D gene (5 bases). V gave up 4 bases and J gave up 0 bases, with 10 bases separating them. Germline lookup yields CDR1 KGHSH and CDR2 LQKENI. CDR3 length: 14 residues. The CDR3 DNA reads TGTGCCAGCTCACGGGGCCTGACCTCCTACGAGCAGTACTTC. This sequence encodes CASSRGLTSYEQYF.

The chain links TRBV7-2 to TRBJ2-6; D gene ambiguous. Trimming shortened V by 5 bases and J by 4 bases, and 6 bases separated the two germline ends. Germline lookup yields CDR1 SGHTA and CDR2 FQGNSA. The CDR3 contains 13 residues. The CDR3 protein is CASSRAGANVLTF. DNA for the CDR3: TGTGCCAGCAGCCGCGCGGGGGCCAACGTCCTGACTTTC.

The rearrangement joins TRBV27 to TRBJ1-1, with TRBD1 identical over 7 bases. Germline trimming cut 8 bases from V and 10 bases from J; bases unmatched to any gene: 16. Germline V CDR1 and CDR2: MNHEY, SMNVEV (reference sequence). This CDR3 comprises 14 residues. CDR3 sequence: CASSTGVEERAAFF. The CDR3, as DNA: TGTGCCAGCTCCACAGGGGTCGAAGAGAGGGCAGCTTTCTTT.

This chain connects TRBV25-1 to TRBJ1-2, with 7 positions matching TRBD1. Trimming at V came to 2 bases and at J to 8 bases, leaving 11 bases not matched to a gene. The CDR3 spans 15 residues. The V gene's germline CDR1 is MGHDK and CDR2 SYGVNS. In DNA form, the CDR3 reads TGTGCCAGCAGTGAAGTAGGGACAGCAATCGCCGGCTACACCTTC. It translates to CASSEVGTAIAGYTF.

The chain carries TRBV19 and TRBJ2-1; 11 bases are a match to TRBD2. J was trimmed by 2 bases and V by 3 bases; bases with no gene match: 12. The CDR3 consists of 19 residues. Germline V gene data show CDR1 as LNHDA and CDR2 as SQIVND (reference sequence). In DNA form, the CDR3 reads TGTGCCAGTAGTATCGGGCTAGCGGGGGGTGGAACCCCCTACAATGAGCAGTTCTTC. The encoded protein is CASSIGLAGGGTPYNEQFF.

This clone was picked up one time. This sequence joins TRBV6-5 and TRBJ1-1, with D possibly matching TRBD1 (5 bases). This CDR3 region has 11 residues. Per germline, CDR1 MNHEY and CDR2 SVGAGI. Between the trimmed V and J ends, which lost 6 bases and 4 bases, there was a span of 6 bases. CDR3 sequence: CASSQGTEAFF. DNA of the CDR3: TGTGCCAGCAGCCAGGGCACTGAAGCTTTCTTT.

This clone was counted once. The gene calls are TRBV13 and TRBJ2-1; D remains unclear. Germline-derived CDR1 and CDR2 are PRHDT and FYEKMQ (reference sequence). There are 15 residues in the CDR3. V was pared by 5 bases and J by 5 bases, with 16 bases between. CDR3 protein: CASSQPGHLDNEQFF. The CDR3 DNA is TGTGCCAGCAGCCAACCCGGTCACCTCGACAATGAGCAGTTCTTC.

The rearrangement uses TRBV29-1 and TRBJ1-2; the D gene is possibly TRBD1 (6 bases). The germline gives CDR1 SQVTM, CDR2 ANQGSEA. V was shortened by 3 bases and J by 1 base, with 12 bases between the two germline ends. The CDR3 contains 14 residues. The CDR3 DNA reads TGCAGCGTTGAGAGGGGGGGCTATAACTATGGCTACACCTTC. It yields the protein CSVERGGYNYGYTF.

The chain employs TRBV3-1 (or the pseudogene TRBV3-2) and TRBJ2-7; D is possibly TRBD2 (6 bases). The V gene's germline CDR1 is LGHDT and CDR2 YNNKEL (reference sequence). Trimming stripped 0 bases from V and 3 bases from J, with 15 bases between. This CDR3 region has 16 residues. Written as DNA, the CDR3 is TGTGCCAGCAGCCAAGATGGGCGGGACGGCATCTACGAGCAGTACTTC. Amino acids: CASSQDGRDGIYEQYF.

This chain uses TRBV3-1 (or the pseudogene TRBV3-2) with TRBJ1-5; 8 bases align to TRBD1. With V trimmed by 0 bases and J by 9 bases, 4 bases remained unmatched. Looked up from germline, CDR1 is LGHDT and CDR2 is YNNKEL (reference sequence). The CDR3 spans 14 residues. The CDR3 spells CASSQEAGGRPQHF. For the CDR3, the DNA is TGTGCCAGCAGCCAAGAGGCAGGGGGCCGGCCCCAGCATTTT.

This chain joins TRBV9 and TRBJ1-2; 9 bases are a match to TRBD1. V was pared by 2 bases and J by 4 bases, with 9 bases of the junction left unmatched. Looked up from germline, CDR1 is SGDLS and CDR2 is YYNGEE. The CDR3 extends over 16 amino acids. DNA for the CDR3: TGTGCCAGCAGCGTGACTTCGGGACAGGGAGCCTATGGCTACACCTTC. The encoded protein is CASSVTSGQGAYGYTF.

The CDR3 sequence is CAWSLAGSGYTF. The CDR3 DNA reads TGTGCCTGGAGTTTGGCAGGGTCTGGCTACACCTTC. The gene calls are TRBV30 and TRBJ1-2; a possible D gene is TRBD1 (5 bases). The CDR3 loop spans 12 amino acids. V shed 2 bases and J shed 7 bases, with 11 bases lying between them. CDR1 and CDR2 (germline): GTSNPN, SVGIG (reference sequence). The variable domain in full, completed from reference TRBV30 and TRBJ1-2, reads SQTIHQWPATLVQPVGSPLSLECTVEGTSNPNLYWYRQAAGRGLQLLFYSVGIGQISSEVPQNLSASRPQDRQFILSSKKLLLSDSGFYLCAWSLAGSGYTFGSGTRLTVV.

The chain combines TRBV18 with TRBJ1-3; TRBD1 matches at 8 bases. Germline V gene lookup returns CDR1 KGHSH and CDR2 LQKENI. V lost 2 bases and J lost 2; bases outside the gene matches: 5. There are 16 residues in the CDR3. The CDR3 reads CASSPRQGQAGNTIYF. CDR3 bases: TGTGCCAGCTCACCAAGACAGGGGCAAGCTGGAAACACCATATATTTT.

The genes are TRBV4-3 and TRBJ1-5; TRBD1 matches 8 bases. This CDR3 region has 17 residues. The V segment lost 4 bases and the J segment 4 bases; nucleotides outside the gene matches: 12. The germline gives CDR1 LGHNA, CDR2 YSLEER. CDR3 coding DNA: TGCGCCAGCAGCCCCCATATCGGACAGGGAAGGAATCAGCCCCAGCATTTT. Protein: CASSPHIGQGRNQPQHF.

The V call is TRBV5-5, the J call TRBJ2-3; 9 nucleotides line up with TRBD2. The germline gives CDR1 SGHKS, CDR2 YYEKEE (reference sequence). V shed 4 bases, J shed 0 bases, and the junction held 6 bases outside the gene matches. The CDR3 runs to 16 residues. CDR3 residues: CASSTLAGSSTDTQYF. CDR3 coding DNA: TGTGCCAGCAGCACCCTAGCGGGGTCAAGCACAGATACGCAGTATTTT.

The chain recombines TRBV20-1 with TRBJ1-1; maybe TRBD1 (6 bases). With 6 bases removed from V and 5 bases from J, the gap between germline ends came to 19 bases. Germline V gene lookup returns CDR1 DFQATT and CDR2 SNEGSKA (reference sequence). The CDR3 contains 14 residues. The CDR3 is CSASPITGSTEAFF. The CDR3 coding sequence is TGCAGTGCAAGTCCTATAACAGGGAGTACTGAAGCTTTCTTT.